This TCR beta chain was captured in a study of T-cell reconstitution after alpha-beta-depleted transplantation in children. Findings of the study overall: T-cell numbers and diversity one year post-transplant derived largely from freshly generated T cells. It was surviving recipient T cells and thymic progenitors that gave some patients high TCRbeta diversity at day 60. About two months after transplant, alpha-beta T cells reportedly came from several hundred expanded graft clones.

Researchers prepared the TCRbeta library using unique molecular identifiers, the study reports. TCRdb reprocessed the PCR reads via MiXCR and lists one record per CDR3 protein. The repertoire holds almost 600,000 distinct CDR3 sequences, with over 25% as singletons. Only a few counts were recorded for this clonotype. Its antigen remains unidentified. CDR1 is MDHEN and CDR2 is SYDVKM in the germline V gene. Trimming took 3 bases from V and 10 from J, leaving 10 bases between them. The CDR3 extends over 12 amino acids. The sequencing here drew on PBMCs, taken before TCRalphabeta/CD19-depleted stem cell transplant. This chain links TRBV28 with TRBJ2-1, with a possible D match to TRBD2 (6 bases). This clonotype was sampled from a boy younger than two with Wiskott-Aldrich syndrome, due to receive a stem cell transplant. The CDR3 DNA sequence: TGTGCCAGCAGTTTTGGCGGGGCGGAGCAGTTCTTC. It translates to CASSFGGAEQFF.